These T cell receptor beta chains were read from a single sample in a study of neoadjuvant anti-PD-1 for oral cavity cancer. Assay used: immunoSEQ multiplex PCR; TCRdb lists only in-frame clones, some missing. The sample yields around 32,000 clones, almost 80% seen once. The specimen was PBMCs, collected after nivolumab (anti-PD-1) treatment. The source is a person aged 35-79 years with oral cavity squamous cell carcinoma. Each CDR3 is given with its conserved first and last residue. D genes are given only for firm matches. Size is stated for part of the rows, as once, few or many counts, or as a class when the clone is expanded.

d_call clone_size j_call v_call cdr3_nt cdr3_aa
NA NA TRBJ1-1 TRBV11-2 TGTGCCAGCAGCTTTAACACCAACACTGAAGCTTTCTTT CASSFNTNTEAFF
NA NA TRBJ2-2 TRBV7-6 TGTGCCAGCAGCTTAGATGGGAACACCGGGGAGCTGTTTTTT CASSLDGNTGELFF
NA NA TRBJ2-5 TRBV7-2 TGTGCCAGCACCAGAGGGGGGTGGGAGACCCAGTACTTC CASTRGGWETQYF
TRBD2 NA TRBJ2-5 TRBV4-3 TGCGCCAGCAGCCTGGTCGGGGGGGAGGTCGCAGAGACCCAGTACTTC CASSLVGGEVAETQYF
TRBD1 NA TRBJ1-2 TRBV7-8 TGTGCCAGCAGCTTAGGGGCGACAGGGGATGGCTATGGCTACACCTTC CASSLGATGDGYGYTF
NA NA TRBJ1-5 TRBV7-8 TGTGCCAGCACCCTGTGGGGGGATCAGCCCCAGCATTTT CASTLWGDQPQHF
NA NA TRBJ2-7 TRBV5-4 TGTGCCAGCAGCAAAGCCGGCAGGGAATGGGGATACGAGCAGTACTTC CASSKAGREWGYEQYF
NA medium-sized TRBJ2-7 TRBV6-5 TGTGCCAGCAGTTACTCGATGGGGGAAAGCTACGAGCAGTACTTC CASSYSMGESYEQYF
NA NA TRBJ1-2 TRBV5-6 TGTGCCAGCAGCCTTGAGGGGGGGAACTACTATGGCTACACCTTC CASSLEGGNYYGYTF
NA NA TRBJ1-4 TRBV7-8 TGTGCCAGCAGCTTAGTATCAGGGTCTAATGAAAAACTGTTTTTT CASSLVSGSNEKLFF
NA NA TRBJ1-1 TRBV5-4 TGTGCCAGCAGCTTGGTAGAAGGTGATGAAGCTTTCTTT CASSLVEGDEAFF
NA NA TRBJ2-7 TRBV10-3 TGTGCCATCGGCGGGGTTGGGTACGAGCAGTACTTC CAIGGVGYEQYF
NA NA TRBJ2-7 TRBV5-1 TGCGCCAGCAGCTTGAGGGAGACCTACGAGCAGTACTTC CASSLRETYEQYF
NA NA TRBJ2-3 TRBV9 TGTGCCAGCAGTCAGGGGGGCTCGATGGGGGCAGATACGCAGTATTTT CASSQGGSMGADTQYF
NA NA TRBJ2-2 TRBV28 TGTGCCAGCAGTCAGGACAGTAACACCGGGGAGCTGTTTTTT CASSQDSNTGELFF
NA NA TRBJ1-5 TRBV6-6 TGTGCCAGCAGTTCCGATCACAGGCTTAGCAATCAGCCCCAGCATTTT CASSSDHRLSNQPQHF
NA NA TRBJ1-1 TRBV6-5 TGTGCCAGCAGCTTTCAGGCTCGGTCTGAAGCTTTCTTT CASSFQARSEAFF
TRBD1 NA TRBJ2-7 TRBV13 TGTGCCAGCAGCCTTATCCGGGACAGGGACGAGCAGTACTTC CASSLIRDRDEQYF
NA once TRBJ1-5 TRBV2 TGTGCCAGCACGTTGCAGGGGCGAAACGGTCCCCAGCATTTT CASTLQGRNGPQHF
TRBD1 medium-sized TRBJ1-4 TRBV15 TGTGCCACCAGCAGAGAGACAGGGTCTGCTTCTGGAGAAAAACTGTTTTTT CATSRETGSASGEKLFF
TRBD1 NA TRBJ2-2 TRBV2 TGTGCCAGCAGCGTACAGGGGATCGGGGAGCTGTTTTTT CASSVQGIGELFF
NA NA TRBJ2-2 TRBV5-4 TGTGCCAGCAGCAGAGACCACACCGGGGAGCTGTTTTTT CASSRDHTGELFF
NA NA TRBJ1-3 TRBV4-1 TGCGCCAGCAGCCTAACACCAGACCTAAACACCATATATTTT CASSLTPDLNTIYF
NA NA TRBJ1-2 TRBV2 TGTGCCAGCAGTGTCGGGCGTTCGAATGGCTACACCTTC CASSVGRSNGYTF
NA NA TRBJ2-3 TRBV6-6 TGTGCCAGTACGAGTGGGGGAGATACGCAGTATTTT CASTSGGDTQYF
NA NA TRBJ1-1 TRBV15 TGTGCCACCAGCCCGGGGCAGGTTGGGATTTTGGGCACTGAAGCTTTCTTT CATSPGQVGILGTEAFF
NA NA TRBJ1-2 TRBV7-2 TGTGCCAGCAGCTTAGAAGCAGGGTTATATGGCTACACCTTC CASSLEAGLYGYTF
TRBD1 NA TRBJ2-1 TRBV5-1 TGCGCCAGCAGCTTGTCAGGGGGCTCCTACAATGAGCAGTTCTTC CASSLSGGSYNEQFF
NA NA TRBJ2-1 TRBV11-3 TGTGCCAGCAGCTTGGGCGGATCCCTGACTGGGAATGAGCAGTTCTTC CASSLGGSLTGNEQFF